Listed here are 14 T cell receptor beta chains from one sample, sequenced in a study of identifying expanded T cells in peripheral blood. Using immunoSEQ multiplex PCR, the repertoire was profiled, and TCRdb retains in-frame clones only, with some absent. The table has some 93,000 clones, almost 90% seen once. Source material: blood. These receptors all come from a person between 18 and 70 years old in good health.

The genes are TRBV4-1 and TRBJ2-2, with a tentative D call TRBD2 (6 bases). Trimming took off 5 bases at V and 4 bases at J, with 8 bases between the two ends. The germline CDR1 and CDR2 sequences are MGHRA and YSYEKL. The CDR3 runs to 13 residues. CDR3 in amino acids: CASSAGPTGELFF. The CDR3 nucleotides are TGCGCCAGCAGCGCGGGGCCCACCGGGGAGCTGTTTTTT.

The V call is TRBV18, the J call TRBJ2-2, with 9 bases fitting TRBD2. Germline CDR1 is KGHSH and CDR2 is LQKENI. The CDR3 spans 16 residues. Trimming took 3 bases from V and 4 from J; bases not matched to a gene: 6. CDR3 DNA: TGTGCCAGCTCACCTCTTAGCGGGAGCCCCACCGGGGAGCTGTTTTTT. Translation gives CASSPLSGSPTGELFF.

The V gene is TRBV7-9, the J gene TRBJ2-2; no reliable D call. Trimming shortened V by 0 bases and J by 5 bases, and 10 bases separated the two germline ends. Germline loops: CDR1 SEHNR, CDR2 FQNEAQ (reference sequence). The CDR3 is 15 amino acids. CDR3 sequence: CASSLAGPGTGELFF. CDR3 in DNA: TGTGCCAGCAGCTTAGCGGGTCCAGGAACCGGGGAGCTGTTTTTT.

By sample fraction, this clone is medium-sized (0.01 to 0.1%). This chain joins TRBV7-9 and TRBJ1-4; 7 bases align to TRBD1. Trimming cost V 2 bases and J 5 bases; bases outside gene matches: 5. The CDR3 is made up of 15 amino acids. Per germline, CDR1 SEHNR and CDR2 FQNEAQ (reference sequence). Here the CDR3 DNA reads TGTGCCAGCAGCTTAAGACAGGGAGGGAATGAAAAACTGTTTTTT. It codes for CASSLRQGGNEKLFF.

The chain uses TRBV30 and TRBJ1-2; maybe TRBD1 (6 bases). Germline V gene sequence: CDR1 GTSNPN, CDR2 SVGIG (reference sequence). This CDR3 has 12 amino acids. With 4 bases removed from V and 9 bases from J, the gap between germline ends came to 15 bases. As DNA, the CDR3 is TGTGCCTGGAACAAACAGGGTTTTAGCTACACCTTC. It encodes CAWNKQGFSYTF.

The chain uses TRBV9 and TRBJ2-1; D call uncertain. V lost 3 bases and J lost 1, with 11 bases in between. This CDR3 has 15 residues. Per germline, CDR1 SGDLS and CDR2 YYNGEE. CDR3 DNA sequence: TGTGCCAGCAGCGCACGGCCAGTTTCCTACAATGAGCAGTTCTTC. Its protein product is CASSARPVSYNEQFF.

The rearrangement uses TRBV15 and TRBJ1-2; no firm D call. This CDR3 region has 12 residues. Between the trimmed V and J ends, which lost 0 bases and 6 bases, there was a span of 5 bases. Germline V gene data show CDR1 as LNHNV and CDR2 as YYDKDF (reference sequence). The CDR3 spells CATSRDRNGYTF. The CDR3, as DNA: TGTGCCACCAGCAGAGATCGCAATGGCTACACCTTC.

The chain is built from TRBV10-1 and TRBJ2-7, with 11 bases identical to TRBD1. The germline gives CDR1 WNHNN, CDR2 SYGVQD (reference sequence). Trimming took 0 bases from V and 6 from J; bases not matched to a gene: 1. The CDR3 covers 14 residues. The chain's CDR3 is CASSESGTGGEQYF. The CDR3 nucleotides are TGCGCCAGCAGTGAGTCTGGGACAGGGGGCGAGCAGTACTTC.

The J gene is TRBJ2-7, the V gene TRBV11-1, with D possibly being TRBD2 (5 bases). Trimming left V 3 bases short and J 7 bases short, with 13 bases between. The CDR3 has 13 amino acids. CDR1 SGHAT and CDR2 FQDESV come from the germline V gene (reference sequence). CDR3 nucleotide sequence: TGTGCCAGCAGCTTGTGGGAGAGTGTAGAGCAGTACTTC. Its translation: CASSLWESVEQYF.

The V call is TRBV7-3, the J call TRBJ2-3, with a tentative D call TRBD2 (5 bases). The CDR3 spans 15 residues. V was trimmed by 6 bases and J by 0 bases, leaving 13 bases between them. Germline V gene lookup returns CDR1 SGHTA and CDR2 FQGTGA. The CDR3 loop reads CASSPDPGSTDTQYF. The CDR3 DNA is TGTGCCAGCAGTCCCGATCCGGGGAGCACAGATACGCAGTATTTT.

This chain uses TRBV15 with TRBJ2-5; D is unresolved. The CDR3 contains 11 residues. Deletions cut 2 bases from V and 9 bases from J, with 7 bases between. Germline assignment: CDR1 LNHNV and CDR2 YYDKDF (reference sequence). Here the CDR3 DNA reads TGTGCCACCAGCAGAAGAGGTGCCCAGTACTTC. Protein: CATSRRGAQYF.

CDR3 in amino acids: CASSLDGQGRSPLHF. The DNA for the CDR3 is TGTGCCAGCAGCTTAGACGGACAGGGGCGCTCACCCCTCCACTTT. The chain carries TRBV11-3 and TRBJ1-6, with 9 bases aligning to TRBD1. J lost 10 bases, V lost 0 bases, and 4 bases had no gene match. Per the germline V gene, CDR1 is SGHNT and CDR2 is YENEEA. The length of the CDR3 is 15 residues.

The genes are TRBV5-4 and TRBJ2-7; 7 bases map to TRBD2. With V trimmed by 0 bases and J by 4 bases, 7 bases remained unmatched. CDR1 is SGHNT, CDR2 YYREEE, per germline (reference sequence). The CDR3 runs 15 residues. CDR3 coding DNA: TGTGCCAGCAGCTTGGGGGCTAGCGGAAGATACGAGCAGTACTTC. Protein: CASSLGASGRYEQYF. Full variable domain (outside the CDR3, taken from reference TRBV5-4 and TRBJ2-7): ETGVTQSPTHLIKTRGQQVTLRCSSQSGHNTVSWYQQALGQGPQFIFQYYREEENGRGNFPPRFSGLQFPNYSSELNVNALELDDSALYLCASSLGASGRYEQYFGPGTRLTVT.

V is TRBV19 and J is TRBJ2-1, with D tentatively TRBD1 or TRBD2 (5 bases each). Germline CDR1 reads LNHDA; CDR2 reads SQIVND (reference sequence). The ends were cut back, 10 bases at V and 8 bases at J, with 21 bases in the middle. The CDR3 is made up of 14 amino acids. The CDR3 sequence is CATKPHGAVDEQFF. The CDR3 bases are TGTGCCACAAAACCCCACGGGGCGGTGGATGAGCAGTTCTTC.